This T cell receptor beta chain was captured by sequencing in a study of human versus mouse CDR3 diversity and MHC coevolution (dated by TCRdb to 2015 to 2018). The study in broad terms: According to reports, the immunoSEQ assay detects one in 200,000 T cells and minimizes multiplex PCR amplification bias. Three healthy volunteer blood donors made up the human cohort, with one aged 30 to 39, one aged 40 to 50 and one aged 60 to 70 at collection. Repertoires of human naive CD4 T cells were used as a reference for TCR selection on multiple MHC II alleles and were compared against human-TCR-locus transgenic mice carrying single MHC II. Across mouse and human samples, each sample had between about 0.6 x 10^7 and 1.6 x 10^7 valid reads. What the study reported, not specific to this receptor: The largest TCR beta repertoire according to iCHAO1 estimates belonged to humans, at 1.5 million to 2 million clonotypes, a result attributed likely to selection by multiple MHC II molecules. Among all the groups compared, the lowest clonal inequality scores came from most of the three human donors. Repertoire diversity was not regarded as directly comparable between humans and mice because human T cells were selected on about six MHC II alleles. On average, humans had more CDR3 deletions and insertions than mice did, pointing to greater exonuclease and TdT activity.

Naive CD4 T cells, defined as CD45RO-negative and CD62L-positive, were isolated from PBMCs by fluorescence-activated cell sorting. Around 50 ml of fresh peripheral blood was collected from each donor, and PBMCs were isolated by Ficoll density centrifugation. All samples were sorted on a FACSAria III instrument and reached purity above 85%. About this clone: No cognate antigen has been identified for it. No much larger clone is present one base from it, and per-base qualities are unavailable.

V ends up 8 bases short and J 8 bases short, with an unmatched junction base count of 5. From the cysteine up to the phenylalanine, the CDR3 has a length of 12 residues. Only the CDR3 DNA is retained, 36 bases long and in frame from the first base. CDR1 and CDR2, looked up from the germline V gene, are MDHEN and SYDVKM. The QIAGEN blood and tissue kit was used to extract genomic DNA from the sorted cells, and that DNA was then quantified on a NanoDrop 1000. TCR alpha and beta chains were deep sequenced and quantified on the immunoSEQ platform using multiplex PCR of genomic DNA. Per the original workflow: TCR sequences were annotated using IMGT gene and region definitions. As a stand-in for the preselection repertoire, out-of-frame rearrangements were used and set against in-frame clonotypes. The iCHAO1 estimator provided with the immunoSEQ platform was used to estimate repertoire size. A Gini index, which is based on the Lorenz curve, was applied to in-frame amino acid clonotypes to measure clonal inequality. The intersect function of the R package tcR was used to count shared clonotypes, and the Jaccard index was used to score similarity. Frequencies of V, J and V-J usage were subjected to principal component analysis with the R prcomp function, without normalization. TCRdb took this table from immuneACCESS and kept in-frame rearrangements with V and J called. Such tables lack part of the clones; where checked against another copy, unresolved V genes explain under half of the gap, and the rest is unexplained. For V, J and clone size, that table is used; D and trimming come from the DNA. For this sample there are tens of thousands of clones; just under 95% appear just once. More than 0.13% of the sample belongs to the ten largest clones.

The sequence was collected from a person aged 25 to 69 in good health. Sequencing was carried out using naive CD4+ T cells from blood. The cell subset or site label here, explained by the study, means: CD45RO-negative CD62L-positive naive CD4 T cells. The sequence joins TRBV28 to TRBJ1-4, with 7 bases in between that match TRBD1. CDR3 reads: CASVGTAEKLFF. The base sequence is TGTGCCAGCGTGGGGACAGCGGAAAAACTGTTTTTT.